The entry below gives a single TCR beta chain sequence along with its context. What it recognizes is unknown. The data stem from a study of cytomegalovirus exposure and HLA in healthy donors. Primers included in the PCR were 60 Vbeta and 13 Jbeta primers. Libraries were prepared by immunoSEQ multiplex PCR; TCRdb keeps only in-frame clonotypes and omits some of them. The table has approximately 150,000 clones, around 68% seen once. The study, taken as a whole, reports: A prior analysis recorded that most TCR beta V segments were productive about 87% or about 30% of the time. An ancestry cluster, one associated with Asian ancestry, reportedly showed fewer N-insertions than the approximately 720-donor mean in a later analysis. Later, TCR association rates were found to vary by HLA locus, highest for DRB1 and lowest for HLA-C. Prediction of most subjects' HLA-A and HLA-B alleles by TCR beta sequences was reportedly accurate.

CDR1 is SGHRS and CDR2 is YFSETQ in the germline V gene. With V trimmed by 2 bases and J by 0 bases, 4 bases remained unmatched. The CDR3 has 16 residues. The specimen was PBMCs. This receptor was obtained from a man aged 45-65 years in good health and CMV-seronegative. The chain has TRBV5-1 and TRBJ2-2; 7 bases match TRBD1. The chain's CDR3 is CASSLSGQSNTGELFF. In DNA form, the CDR3 reads TGCGCCAGCAGCTTATCGGGACAGTCGAACACCGGGGAGCTGTTTTTT. Supplemented by reference TRBV5-1 and TRBJ2-2, the full variable domain reads KAGVTQTPRYLIKTRGQQVTLSCSPISGHRSVSWYQQTPGQGLQFLFEYFSETQRNKGNFPGRFSGRQFSNSRSEMNVSTLELGDSALYLCASSLSGQSNTGELFFGEGSRLTVL.